This T cell receptor beta chain comes out of a study of post-analysis software for immune sequencing data. Study-level background: Both relapsing-remitting and secondary progressive multiple sclerosis featured among the disease courses, as did progressive-relapsing multiple sclerosis.

With 7 bases removed from V and 0 bases from J, the gap between germline ends came to 13 bases. Germline V gene sequence: CDR1 SGHAT, CDR2 FQNNGV. CDR3 length: 15 residues. Unique-molecular-identifier-tagged TCR beta cDNA libraries were used. From about 1 to 10 million T cells, 400,000 to 650,000 cDNA molecules were obtained. TCRdb reprocessed the PCR reads with MiXCR, giving one entry per CDR3 protein. The data show approximately 360,000 distinct CDR3 sequences, about a third seen once. General study findings and limits: There was significantly lower normalized Chao1 diversity in multiple sclerosis patients than in controls. F measure clustering grouped samples strongly by preparation batch. Included in a set of about five TRBV segments more frequent in patients than controls were TRBV5-6, TRBV5-1 and TRBV20-1.

As regards this clonotype: Its specificity is unknown.

This clonotype originated in a girl between 5 and 17 years old with multiple sclerosis. Specimen: blood. This chain connects TRBV11-2 to TRBJ2-1; a weak D match, TRBD1 (6 bases). In nucleotides, the CDR3 is TGTGCCAGCACCACTTTAGGGGGCTCCTACAATGAGCAGTTCTTC. This codes for CASTTLGGSYNEQFF.